This T cell receptor (beta chain) comes out of a study of T-cell memory formation after mild COVID-19. The CDR3 loop spans 16 amino acids. The V gene end was trimmed by 5 bases and the J gene end by 4 bases; junction bases not matched to a gene: 11. Germline CDR1 is SGHDT and CDR2 is YYEEEE. This clonotype was counted ten times or more. Constant-segment primers and 5'RACE yielded cDNA libraries for TCR alpha and TCR beta, each carrying sample barcodes and UMIs. TCRdb re-called the 5' RACE reads through MiXCR, storing one row per CDR3 protein. This sample has hundreds of thousands of distinct CDR3 sequences, with less than 25% found just once.

This chain connects TRBV5-6 to TRBJ1-2, with 10 bases aligning to TRBD1. The TCR was taken from an adult woman who had mild COVID-19 (a few samples of this study predate the infection). Cell type and time point are not known. Sequenced material: PBMCs or a T cell subset sorted from them (not recorded which). This chain's CDR3 is CASRSGGTGESYGYTF. For the CDR3, the DNA is TGTGCCAGCAGATCGGGCGGGACAGGGGAGTCCTATGGCTACACCTTC.